This TCR beta chain was sequenced during a study of Ad26.COV2.S vaccination and SARS-CoV-2 variants. Study context: Doses of Ad26.COV2.S were injected into muscle once or twice, 56 days apart.

The assay was immunoSEQ multiplex PCR, and TCRdb's table has in-frame clones only and misses some. Of fewer than 500,000 clones listed, approximately 92% are singletons. The treatment: about 20 received Ad26.COV2.S at low or high dose, single or two shots; a few received placebo; per-sample allocation not given. All samples were drawn on day 63, counting from the first vaccine or placebo injection. On this clone: The antigen is undetermined.

The CDR3 totals 16 residues. Trimming cost V 0 bases and J 5 bases; bases outside gene matches: 6. Germline V CDR1 and CDR2: SGHAT, FQNNGV. Study outcomes and limitations: Researchers reported similar non-spike TCR breadth in vaccine and placebo recipients. Compared with placebo recipients, vaccine recipients had higher spike-specific TCR breadth.

The sequence came from a person aged 18-60 years who received the Ad26.COV2.S COVID-19 vaccine or a placebo. The chain has TRBV11-2 and TRBJ2-3; 9 positions match TRBD2. Sequencing was performed on peripheral blood, taken in a trial of Ad26.COV2.S vaccine versus placebo. CDR3 DNA: TGTGCCAGCAGCTTAGAGGCTAGCGGGGCTAGAGATACGCAGTATTTT. Amino acids: CASSLEASGARDTQYF. Looking up the rest from reference TRBV11-2 and TRBJ2-3 gives the full variable domain: EAGVAQSPRYKIIEKRQSVAFWCNPISGHATLYWYQQILGQGPKLLIQFQNNGVVDDSQLPKDRFSAERLKGVDSTLKIQPAKLEDSAVYLCASSLEASGARDTQYFGPGTRLTVL.